This T cell receptor beta chain appears in the sequencing data of a study of beta chain features in type 1 diabetes. Since all of the isolated RNA was reverse transcribed, expressed TCRB transcripts were what got sequenced. Generated by immunoSEQ multiplex PCR, the TCRdb table keeps only in-frame clones and is missing some. Among 310,000 or so clones listed, around 7.6% were seen once. CDR1 is SQVTM and CDR2 is ANQGSEA in the germline V gene. The CDR3 covers 14 residues. The J segment lost 4 bases and the V segment lost 7 bases, leaving 10 bases of the junction unmatched. Sorted CD4+ subsets: naive, central memory, regulatory, stem cell-like memory (CD45RO/CCR7/CD25/CD127/CD95/CD27 panel). The authors obtained over 98% purity in all sorted populations.

Sequenced sample: central memory CD4+ T cells from blood. The V gene is TRBV29-1, the J gene TRBJ2-1; 7 bases align to TRBD1. This clonotype was sampled from a woman younger than 35 in good health. The CDR3 DNA reads as TGCAGCGCAAGACGGGACAGCAATTACAATGAGCAGTTCTTC. The encoded protein is CSARRDSNYNEQFF.